The rows below give T cell receptor beta chains drawn from one sample of a study of blood T cell repertoires in COVID-19. Produced via immunoSEQ multiplex PCR; TCRdb's table is partial and in-frame only. Here the sample spans around 300,000 clones, 80% to 90% being singletons. Sequences were obtained from peripheral blood. These TCRs come from a man aged 50 to 60 with active or convalescent COVID-19. CDR3s include the opening cysteine and the closing phenylalanine or tryptophan. The order of the fields is V gene, D gene, J gene, clone size, CDR3 DNA, CDR3 protein. D genes are given only for firm matches. Clone size appears in some rows only: once, few, many, or a class for an expanded clone.

TRBV19	TRBD2	TRBJ2-1	.	TGTGCCAGTAGTACGGAGAATGGCGGGGGAAATGAGCAGTTCTTC	CASSTENGGGNEQFF
TRBV5-4	.	TRBJ2-2	.	TGTGCCAGCAGCTCCGGGACTGCGGACACCGGGGAGCTGTTTTTT	CASSSGTADTGELFF
TRBV6-2/TRBV6-3	.	TRBJ1-2	.	TGTGCCAGCAGTTACTCACAGGCCTCCAATGGCTACACCTTC	CASSYSQASNGYTF
TRBV15	TRBD1	TRBJ1-1	.	TGTGCCACCAGCAAGAGAGGACAGGCTAACATGAACACTGAAGCTTTCTTT	CATSKRGQANMNTEAFF
TRBV18	TRBD2	TRBJ2-3	few	TGTGCCAGCTCACTTTCAGCGGGAGGGCCCTCTTCGAGCACAGATACGCAGTATTTT	CASSLSAGGPSSSTDTQYF
TRBV28	.	TRBJ1-2	.	TGTGCCAGCAGTTTCGGCCAGGCTTACTATGGCTACACCTTC	CASSFGQAYYGYTF
TRBV5-1	.	TRBJ1-4	once	TGCGCCAGCAGCTTGTCCGGGACACCTAATGAAAAACTGTTTTTT	CASSLSGTPNEKLFF
TRBV27	.	TRBJ2-7	.	TGTGCCAGCAGTTTAAGACAGGTCGACTACGAGCAGTACTTC	CASSLRQVDYEQYF
TRBV11-2	TRBD1	TRBJ1-2	.	TGTGCCAGCAGCTTTACACACAGGGGTTCCTACACCTTC	CASSFTHRGSYTF
TRBV6-5	.	TRBJ2-6	.	TGTGCCACCGAGCAAAGTTCTGGGGCCAACGTCCTGACTTTC	CATEQSSGANVLTF
TRBV7-9	.	TRBJ1-3	few	TGTGCCAGCAGCCTTAAAGCGATGGCCCTCTCTGGAAACACCATATATTTT	CASSLKAMALSGNTIYF
TRBV27	TRBD2	TRBJ2-3	.	TGTGCCAGCAGTTCTCATGGACTAGCGAGTGGCACAGATACGCAGTATTTT	CASSSHGLASGTDTQYF
TRBV5-1	.	TRBJ1-2	.	TGCGCCAGTAGAGAGGGTATCGGCATCTGGTATGGCTACACCTTC	CASREGIGIWYGYTF
TRBV7-2	.	TRBJ1-5	.	TGTGCCAGCAGCTCTTCAGGGAATAGCAATCAGCCCCAGCATTTT	CASSSSGNSNQPQHF
TRBV6-6	TRBD1	TRBJ1-6	once	TGTGCCAGCAGTTACTCGGGACAGGGGTATAATTCACCCCTCCACTTT	CASSYSGQGYNSPLHF
TRBV9	TRBD1	TRBJ2-7	.	TGTGCCAGCAGCGTAGGAGAAGGGGGCGGATTCTACGAGCAGTACTTC	CASSVGEGGGFYEQYF
TRBV20-1	.	TRBJ1-1	.	TGCAGTGCTAGCAGGGACACTGAAGCTTTCTTT	CSASRDTEAFF
TRBV6-2/TRBV6-3	TRBD1	TRBJ2-5	.	TGTGCCAGCAGTTACGACAGGGAGGAGACCCAGTACTTC	CASSYDREETQYF
TRBV28	.	TRBJ1-6	.	TGTGCCAGCAGCCTAAGTGGGGCAGGGAAGAATTCACCCCTCCACTTT	CASSLSGAGKNSPLHF
TRBV7-9	.	TRBJ2-1	.	TGTGCCAGCACCCCGGACAGTGACAATGAGCAGTTCTTC	CASTPDSDNEQFF
TRBV5-1	.	TRBJ2-1	.	TGCGCCAGCAGCTTCTCGGGACATTCCTACAATGAGCAGTTCTTC	CASSFSGHSYNEQFF
TRBV30	.	TRBJ1-5	.	TGTGCCTGGGCCCTCGGGTTGCGGGGTCGGAATCAGCCCCAGCATTTT	CAWALGLRGRNQPQHF
TRBV29-1	.	TRBJ2-1	.	TGCAGCGCTATAGCGGAGGTCAACGACGGTGAGCAGTTCTTC	CSAIAEVNDGEQFF
TRBV28	TRBD1	TRBJ1-5	few	TGTGCCAGCAGTCCAGGACAGGGAGATCAGCCCCAGCATTTT	CASSPGQGDQPQHF
TRBV12-5	TRBD1	TRBJ1-1	.	TGTGCTAGTGGACACAGGGGACGGAACACTGAAGCTTTCTTT	CASGHRGRNTEAFF
TRBV7-2	.	TRBJ2-5	.	TGTGCCAGCAAAGCAGGGGTCCAAGAGACCCAGTACTTC	CASKAGVQETQYF
TRBV16	TRBD2	TRBJ2-5	few	TGTGCCAGCAGTTTAGCGGGAGGGCCGCAAGAGACCCAGTACTTC	CASSLAGGPQETQYF
TRBV27	TRBD2	TRBJ2-7	.	TGTGCCAGCAGTTTACTAGCGGGAGAAAACGAGCAGTACTTC	CASSLLAGENEQYF
TRBV28	.	TRBJ1-4	.	TGTGCCAGCCGTCCCCCTCAGGCCGTGGGTGAAAAACTGTTTTTT	CASRPPQAVGEKLFF
TRBV5-1	TRBD2	TRBJ2-3	once	TGCGCCAGCAGCTTTGGCGGGAGGGACACAGATACGCAGTATTTT	CASSFGGRDTDTQYF
TRBV6-5	TRBD1	TRBJ1-5	.	TGTGCCAGCAGACCCTCCGGGACAGGGCACGGGCCCCAGCATTTT	CASRPSGTGHGPQHF
TRBV4-1	TRBD1	TRBJ1-1	.	TGCGCCAGCAGCCTATTATGGACAGGGGGCCCCATGAACACTGAAGCTTTCTTT	CASSLLWTGGPMNTEAFF
TRBV6-2/TRBV6-3	.	TRBJ2-7	.	TGTGCCAGCAGCACCCTCACAAAGCGAAGCTCCTACGAGCAGTACTTC	CASSTLTKRSSYEQYF
TRBV30	.	TRBJ1-5	few	TGTGCCTGGAGACAGACAGGACGTCAGCCCCAGCATTTT	CAWRQTGRQPQHF
TRBV7-9	.	TRBJ1-1	.	TGTGCCAGCAGCTTAAGGGAGTACACTGAAGCTTTCTTT	CASSLREYTEAFF
TRBV7-3	.	TRBJ1-1	once	TGTGCCAGCAGCTTGCAGGCGTCGACCCCCTCTGAAGCTTTCTTT	CASSLQASTPSEAFF
TRBV30	TRBD1	TRBJ1-2	.	TGTGCCTGGAGAACCGGGACAGGAAACTATGGCTACACCTTC	CAWRTGTGNYGYTF
TRBV6-5	.	TRBJ1-5	.	TGTGCCAGCAGATCAGGGTACGGCAATCAGCCCCAGCATTTT	CASRSGYGNQPQHF
TRBV18	.	TRBJ2-1	.	TGTGCCAGCTCACCCCTGGCCCCGACAGCCAACAATGAGCAGTTCTTC	CASSPLAPTANNEQFF
TRBV18	.	TRBJ1-3	.	TGTGCCAGCTCACTGGACACTCTCTCTGGAAACACCATATATTTT	CASSLDTLSGNTIYF
TRBV15	.	TRBJ1-1	.	TGTGCCACCAGCAGCCAGGGTTCCACTGAAGCTTTCTTT	CATSSQGSTEAFF
TRBV28	.	TRBJ1-1	.	TGTGCCAGCACCCGAGGGTCGGTCACTGAAGCTTTCTTT	CASTRGSVTEAFF
TRBV27	.	TRBJ2-5	.	TGTGCCAGCAGTTTATCGGGCGTGGGGACCCAGTACTTC	CASSLSGVGTQYF
TRBV2	.	TRBJ2-7	.	TGTGCCAGCAGGTTTACGGGGGAGCAGTACTTC	CASRFTGEQYF
TRBV7-2	TRBD1	TRBJ1-1	.	TGTGCCAGCAGCTTTCAGGGGGTGGGCACTGAAGCTTTCTTT	CASSFQGVGTEAFF
TRBV24-1	.	TRBJ2-7	.	TGTGCCACCAGTGAACACACAGGGGAGGCCTACGAGCAGTACTTC	CATSEHTGEAYEQYF
TRBV7-7	TRBD1	TRBJ2-3	.	TGTGCTAGCAGCCCAACAGGGGAGAGAGGAGATACGCAGTATTTT	CASSPTGERGDTQYF
TRBV5-1	TRBD1	TRBJ1-1	.	TGCGCCAGCACGACAGGGATGAACACTGAAGCTTTCTTT	CASTTGMNTEAFF
TRBV7-8	TRBD2	TRBJ2-3	.	TGTGCCAGCAGCTCCGGGACTAGCGGAACGGGGGGAGATACGCAGTATTTT	CASSSGTSGTGGDTQYF
TRBV24-1	TRBD2	TRBJ2-3	.	TGTGCCACCAGTGACCCGGGACTAGCGGGCACAGATACGCAGTATTTT	CATSDPGLAGTDTQYF
TRBV5-1	.	TRBJ1-1	few	TGCGCCAGCAGCCCCAGCCCTTCCGGGGGGATGAACACTGAAGCTTTCTTT	CASSPSPSGGMNTEAFF
TRBV2	.	TRBJ2-3	.	TGTGCCAGCAGCTCCGGACAGCCTTCGTACAGCACAGATACGCAGTATTTT	CASSSGQPSYSTDTQYF
TRBV14	TRBD1	TRBJ1-2	few	TGTGCCAGCAGCCAAGGACCCGGGACAGGGGGCTACTATGGCTACACCTTC	CASSQGPGTGGYYGYTF
TRBV30	.	TRBJ1-5	.	TGTGCCTGGAGTGTTTCGGGACACCCTAATCAGCCCCAGCATTTT	CAWSVSGHPNQPQHF
TRBV4-1	TRBD1	TRBJ1-6	.	TGCGCCAGCAGAAGGTTACAGGGGATCGTGACTAATTCACCCCTCCACTTT	CASRRLQGIVTNSPLHF
TRBV19	.	TRBJ1-1	once	TGTGCCAGTAGTATTGTGAAGGGGTACACTGAAGCTTTCTTT	CASSIVKGYTEAFF
TRBV29-1	TRBD1	TRBJ1-5	.	TGCAGCGTTAGTATTGGGACAGGCTGGGTCGGTGCTAATCAGCCCCAGCATTTT	CSVSIGTGWVGANQPQHF